The 7 T cell receptor beta chains below come from one sample, sequenced in a study of T cells in Graves' hyperthyroidism and ophthalmopathy. Amplification of TCR beta CDR3 regions used RNA as the template. First-round RT-PCR targeting the TCR CDR3 was performed with the HTBI primer set. TCRdb fed the multiplex PCR reads into MiXCR, producing one record per CDR3 protein. The profile shows 700,000 to 850,000 distinct CDR3 sequences, over 35% of them singletons. The specimen was blood. These receptor sequences come from a woman between 40 and 50 years old with Graves' hyperthyroidism.

This chain uses TRBV6-1 with TRBJ1-4; D is unclear. Germline values: CDR1 MNHNS, CDR2 SASEGT. V was clipped by 7 bases and J by 8 bases, with 8 bases between them. The CDR3 spans 11 residues. The CDR3 here is CASTDGEKLFF. The CDR3 nucleotides read TGTGCCAGCACCGACGGGGAAAAACTGTTTTTT.

The chain couples TRBV2 to TRBJ2-7, with D maybe TRBD2 (6 bases). The V gene lost 6 bases and the J gene lost 3 bases, with 21 bases spanning the gap. There are 16 residues in the CDR3. The V gene's germline CDR1 is SNHLY and CDR2 FYNNEI. CDR3: CASSPSWDFPNYEQYF. In DNA form, the CDR3 reads TGTGCCAGCAGCCCCTCCTGGGACTTCCCAAACTACGAGCAGTACTTC. Combining the CDR3 with reference TRBV2 and TRBJ2-7 gives the whole variable domain EPEVTQTPSHQVTQMGQEVILRCVPISNHLYFYWYRQILGQKVEFLVSFYNNEISEKSEIFDDQFSVERPDGSNFTLKIRSTKLEDSAMYFCASSPSWDFPNYEQYFGPGTRLTVT.

This clonotype was observed a few times. The chain joins TRBV12-3 or TRBV12-4 to TRBJ1-1, with D possibly being TRBD1 (5 bases). V was shortened by 6 bases and J by 9 bases, with 20 bases between the two germline ends. The CDR3 consists of 14 residues. For the CDR3, the DNA is TGTGCCAGCAGCCGCGACAGACCCAGCGTGAAAGCTTTCTTT. Its protein product is CASSRDRPSVKAFF.

The chain couples TRBV12-3 or TRBV12-4 to TRBJ2-5, with D possibly TRBD2 on 6 matching bases. V dropped 9 bases and J dropped 2 bases, with 22 bases sitting between them. The CDR3 totals 16 residues. The CDR3 DNA reads as TGTGCCAGTAGCGGTCCCCCCTCCAGAAGGCAAGAGACCCAGTACTTC. It translates to CASSGPPSRRQETQYF.

Many counts were recorded for this clonotype. V gene TRBV6-5 combines with J gene TRBJ2-5, with D hard to call. Trimming removed 2 bases at V and 3 bases at J, with 7 bases between. There are 13 residues in the CDR3. The germline CDR1 and CDR2 sequences are MNHEY and SVGAGI. The CDR3 DNA is TGTGCCAGCAGTTACCGACGCGAAGAGACCCAGTACTTC. Translated: CASSYRREETQYF.

This chain links TRBV5-6 with TRBJ2-7, with TRBD2 matching over 13 bases. The ends lost 5 bases at V and 1 base at J; junction bases unmatched: 9. In germline, CDR1 is SGHDT, CDR2 YYEEEE. This CDR3 contains 17 residues. This CDR3 reads CASSLTSGRTFSYEQYF. CDR3 in DNA: TGTGCCAGCAGTTTGACTAGCGGGAGGACTTTTTCCTACGAGCAGTACTTC. Full variable domain (missing parts from reference TRBV5-6 and TRBJ2-7): DAGVTQSPTHLIKTRGQQVTLRCSPKSGHDTVSWYQQALGQGPQFIFQYYEEEERQRGNFPDRFSGHQFPNYSSELNVNALLLGDSALYLCASSLTSGRTFSYEQYFGPGTRLTVT.

This clonotype was observed many times. The chain links TRBV20-1 to TRBJ1-1; TRBD1 might be the D (5 bases). Germline-derived CDR1 and CDR2 are DFQATT and SNEGSKA (reference sequence). The CDR3 runs to 12 residues. The V end lost 5 bases, the J end lost 1 base, and 8 bases lay between the germline ends. The CDR3 DNA sequence: TGCAGTGCTGTGGGGGGGAACACTGAAGCTTTCTTT. Translation: CSAVGGNTEAFF.